The source of this T cell receptor (beta chain) is a study of cytotoxic CD8 clonotypes in ibrutinib-treated CLL. Study at large: For this cohort, patients were about a dozen relapsed/refractory and some 15 treatment-naive, while approximately 17 were IGHV unmutated. Points from the study as a whole: On treatment, the uncommon public clonotypes contracted or remained stable. Patients showed higher baseline clonality than age-matched healthy donors, and it tracked circulating CD8+ T-cell counts. Baseline levels were approached again at progression, after clonality had risen at ibrutinib response.

Germline assignment: CDR1 GTSNPN and CDR2 SVGIG (reference sequence). The CDR3 length is 15 residues. Measured with immunoSEQ multiplex PCR; TCRdb has only the in-frame clones, and not every one. The sample lists some 290,000 clones, 70% to 80% occurring once. With respect to this clone: Its antigen is as yet unknown. A read error may produce the germline difference seen at one junction end.

The source material was PBMCs, sampled before ibrutinib treatment. This chain links TRBV30 with TRBJ1-5; no definite D call. This TCR was sampled from a human donor with chronic lymphocytic leukemia. This CDR3 reads CAWSFPGLYSQSQHF. In DNA, the CDR3 is TGTGCCTGGAGTTTCCCCGGCCTCTACAGTCAGTCCCAGCATTTT.